The subject of this entry is one T cell receptor (beta chain). This specimen belongs to a study of blood T cell repertoires in COVID-19. Germline CDR1 is SGHTS and CDR2 is YDEGEE. This CDR3 region has 12 residues. The V end lost 0 bases, the J end lost 6 bases, and 6 bases lay between the germline ends. Using immunoSEQ multiplex PCR, the repertoire was profiled, and TCRdb retains in-frame clones only, with some absent. The table lists 160,000 or so clones, approximately 81% of them singletons. This receptor was identified in a woman aged 50 to 65 with COVID-19, enrolled during active disease. The V call is TRBV5-8, the J call TRBJ1-2; D uncertain. Sequencing used peripheral blood. The CDR3 coding sequence is TGTGCCAGCAGCTTGGTTAGTAATGGCTACACCTTC. This sequence encodes CASSLVSNGYTF.